This TCR beta chain was sequenced during a study of T cells in Graves' hyperthyroidism and ophthalmopathy. The investigators amplified TCR beta CDR3 regions from RNA transcripts. Researchers ran a first-round RT-PCR on the TCR CDR3 using the HTBI primer set. TCRdb called the multiplex PCR reads again in MiXCR, with one record for every CDR3 protein. Among under 700,000 distinct CDR3 sequences listed, 40% to 55% were seen once. Whole-study results and caveats: Among thyroid clonotypes expanded above 0.001, most also appeared in blood.

With respect to this clonotype: No antigen is known for it.

Germline CDR1 SQVTM, CDR2 ANQGSEA. CDR3 length: 12 residues. The V end was cut by 6 bases, the J end by 7 bases, with 16 bases between. V usage is TRBV29-1 and J usage is TRBJ2-7, with D perhaps given as TRBD1 or TRBD2 (5 bases each). The receptor's source is a woman younger than 30 with Graves' hyperthyroidism. The sequencing input was peripheral blood or thyroid tissue (not recorded which). The DNA of the CDR3 is TGCAGCGTGGAGCCCGGGGCCTGGGAGCAGTACTTC. It encodes CSVEPGAWEQYF.